The clone carrying this T cell receptor beta chain was counted a few times. Its target is unknown. This sample stems from a study of blood T cells in healthy people across ages. Study outcomes and limitations: Estimated diversity that came from one million T cells was considered an underestimate. Older age coincided with a roughly linear decline in TCR beta diversity per million T cells.

The CDR3 spans 16 residues. V was pared by 1 base and J by 4 bases, with 16 bases between. CDR1 is LNHNV and CDR2 is YYDKDF in the germline V gene (reference sequence). The authors ran a second PCR of roughly 7 to 11 cycles using a sample-barcoded 5' primer and a J-beta primer mix. A single record per CDR3 protein comes from TCRdb applying MiXCR to the 5' RACE reads. The sample yields hundreds of thousands of distinct CDR3 sequences, roughly 25% seen once. The same data also went into a second study, on T cells of mothers and their children. As that study records: For cDNA synthesis, the complete extracted RNA was used (roughly 1.5 ug per 15 ul).

This TCR derives from a boy aged 5-17 years in good health. V gene TRBV15 combines with J gene TRBJ1-1, with D maybe TRBD1 (6 bases). Sequencing was performed on blood. The CDR3 spells CATSRAEGGRGTEAFF. The CDR3 DNA sequence: TGTGCCACCAGCAGAGCCGAAGGGGGACGGGGCACTGAAGCTTTCTTT.